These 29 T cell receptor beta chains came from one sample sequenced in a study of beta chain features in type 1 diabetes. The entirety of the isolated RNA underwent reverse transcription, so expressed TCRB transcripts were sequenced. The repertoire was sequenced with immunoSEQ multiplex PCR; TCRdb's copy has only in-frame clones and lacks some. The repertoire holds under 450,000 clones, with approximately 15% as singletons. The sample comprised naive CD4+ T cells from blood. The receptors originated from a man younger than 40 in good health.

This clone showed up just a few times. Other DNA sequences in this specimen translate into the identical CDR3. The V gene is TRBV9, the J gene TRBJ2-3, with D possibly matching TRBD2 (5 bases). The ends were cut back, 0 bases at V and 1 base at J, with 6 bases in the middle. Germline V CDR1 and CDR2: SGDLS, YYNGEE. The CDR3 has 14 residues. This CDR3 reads CASSVDSGTDTQYF. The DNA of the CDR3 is TGTGCCAGCAGCGTAGATAGCGGCACAGATACGCAGTATTTT. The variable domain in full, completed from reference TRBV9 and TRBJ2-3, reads DSGVTQTPKHLITATGQRVTLRCSPRSGDLSVYWYQQSLDQGLQFLIQYYNGEERAKGNILERFSAQQFPDLHSELNLSSLELGDSALYFCASSVDSGTDTQYFGPGTRLTVL.

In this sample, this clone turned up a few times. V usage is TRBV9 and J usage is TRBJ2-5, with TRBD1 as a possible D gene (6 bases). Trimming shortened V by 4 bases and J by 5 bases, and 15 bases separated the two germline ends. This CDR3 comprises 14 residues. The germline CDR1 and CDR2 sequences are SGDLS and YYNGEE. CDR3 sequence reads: CASSPPGQGETQYF. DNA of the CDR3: TGTGCCAGCAGCCCCCCGGGGCAGGGGGAGACCCAGTACTTC.

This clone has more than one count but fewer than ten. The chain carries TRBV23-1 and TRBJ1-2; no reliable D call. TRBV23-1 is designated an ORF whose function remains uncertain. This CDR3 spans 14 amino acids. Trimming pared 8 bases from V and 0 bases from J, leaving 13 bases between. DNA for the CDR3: TGCGCCAGCGCCTGGCTGGCCCCTAACTATGGCTACACCTTC. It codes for CASAWLAPNYGYTF.

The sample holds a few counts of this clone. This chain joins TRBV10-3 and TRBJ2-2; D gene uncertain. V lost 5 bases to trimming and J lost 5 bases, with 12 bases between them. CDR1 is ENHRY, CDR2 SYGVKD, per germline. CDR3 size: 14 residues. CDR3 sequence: CAISLHGLTGELFF. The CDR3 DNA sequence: TGTGCCATCAGTCTCCACGGGCTGACCGGGGAGCTGTTTTTT.

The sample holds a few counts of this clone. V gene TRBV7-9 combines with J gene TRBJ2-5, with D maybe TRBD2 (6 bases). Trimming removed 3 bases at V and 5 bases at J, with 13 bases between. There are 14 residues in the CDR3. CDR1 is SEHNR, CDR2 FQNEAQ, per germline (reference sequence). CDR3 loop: CASSFYRGGETQYF. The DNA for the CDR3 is TGTGCCAGCAGCTTCTATCGAGGAGGGGAGACCCAGTACTTC.

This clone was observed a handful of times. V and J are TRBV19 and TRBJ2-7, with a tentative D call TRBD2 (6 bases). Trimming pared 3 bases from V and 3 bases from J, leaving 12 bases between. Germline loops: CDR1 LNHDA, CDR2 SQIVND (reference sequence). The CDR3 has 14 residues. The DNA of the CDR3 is TGTGCCAGTAGTATCGGCGGGAACCACTACGAGCAGTACGTC. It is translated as CASSIGGNHYEQYV.

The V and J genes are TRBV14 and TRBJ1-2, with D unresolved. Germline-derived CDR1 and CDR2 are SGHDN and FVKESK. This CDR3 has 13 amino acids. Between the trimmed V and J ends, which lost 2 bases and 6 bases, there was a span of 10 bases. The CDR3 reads CASSQSRVDGYTF. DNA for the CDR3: TGTGCCAGCAGCCAATCCCGGGTAGATGGCTACACCTTC.

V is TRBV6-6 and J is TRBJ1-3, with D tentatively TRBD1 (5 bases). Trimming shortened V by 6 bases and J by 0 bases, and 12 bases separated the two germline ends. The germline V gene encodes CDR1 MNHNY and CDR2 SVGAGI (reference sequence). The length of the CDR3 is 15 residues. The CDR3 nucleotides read TGTGCCAGCAGCCGAGACAGTCTCTCTGGAAACACCATATATTTT. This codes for CASSRDSLSGNTIYF.

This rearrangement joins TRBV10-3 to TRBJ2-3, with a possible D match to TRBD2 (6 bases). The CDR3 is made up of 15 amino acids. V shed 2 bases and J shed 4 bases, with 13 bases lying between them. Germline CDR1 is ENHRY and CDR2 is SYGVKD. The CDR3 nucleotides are TGTGCCATCAGTGAGGTCGGGAGCGGAGCAGATACGCAGTATTTT. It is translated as CAISEVGSGADTQYF.

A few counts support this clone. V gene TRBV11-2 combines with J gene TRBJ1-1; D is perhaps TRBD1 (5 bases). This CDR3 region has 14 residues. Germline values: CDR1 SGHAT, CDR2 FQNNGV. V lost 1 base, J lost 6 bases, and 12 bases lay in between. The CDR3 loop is CASSLAGIRSEAFF. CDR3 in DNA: TGTGCCAGCAGCTTAGCAGGGATCCGCTCTGAAGCTTTCTTT.

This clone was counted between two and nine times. The CDR3 here is CASSSSGTSTDTQYF. The CDR3 coding sequence is TGTGCCAGCAGCTCCTCCGGGACTAGCACAGATACGCAGTATTTT. The chain recombines TRBV9 with TRBJ2-3, with a possible D match to TRBD2 (6 bases). Per the germline V gene, CDR1 is SGDLS and CDR2 is YYNGEE. This CDR3 is 15 amino acids long. The V end was cut by 4 bases, the J end by 0 bases, with 12 bases between.

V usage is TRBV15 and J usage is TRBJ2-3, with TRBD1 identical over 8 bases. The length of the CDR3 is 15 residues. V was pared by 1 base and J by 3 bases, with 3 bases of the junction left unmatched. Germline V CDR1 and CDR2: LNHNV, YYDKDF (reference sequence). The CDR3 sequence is CATSRGGQGTDTQYF. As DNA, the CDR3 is TGTGCCACCAGCAGAGGAGGACAGGGAACAGATACGCAGTATTTT.

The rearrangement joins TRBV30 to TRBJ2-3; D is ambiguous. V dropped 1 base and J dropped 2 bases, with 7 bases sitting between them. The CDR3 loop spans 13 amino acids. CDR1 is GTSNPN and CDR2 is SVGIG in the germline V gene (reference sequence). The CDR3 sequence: CAWSEGLTDTQYF. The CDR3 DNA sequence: TGTGCCTGGAGTGAAGGGCTCACAGATACGCAGTATTTT.

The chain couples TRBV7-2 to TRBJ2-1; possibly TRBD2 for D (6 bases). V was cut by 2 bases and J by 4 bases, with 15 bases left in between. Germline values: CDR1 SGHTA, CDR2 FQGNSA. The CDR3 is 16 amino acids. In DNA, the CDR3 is TGTGCCAGCAGCTTACTACGGGGCCGGGGGTACAATGAGCAGTTCTTC. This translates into CASSLLRGRGYNEQFF.

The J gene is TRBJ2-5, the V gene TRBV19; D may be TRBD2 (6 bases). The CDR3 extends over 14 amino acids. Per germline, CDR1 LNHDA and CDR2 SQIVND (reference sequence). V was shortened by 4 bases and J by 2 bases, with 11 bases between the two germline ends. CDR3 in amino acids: CASSKGLAQETQYF. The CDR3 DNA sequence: TGTGCCAGTAGTAAGGGACTTGCGCAAGAGACCCAGTACTTC.

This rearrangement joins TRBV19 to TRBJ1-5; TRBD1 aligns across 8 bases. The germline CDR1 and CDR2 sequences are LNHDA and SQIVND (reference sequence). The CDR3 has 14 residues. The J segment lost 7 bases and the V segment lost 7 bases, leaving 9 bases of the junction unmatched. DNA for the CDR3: TGTGCCAGTACCGCAGGGGGCGCAAGACAGCCCCAGCATTTT. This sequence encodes CASTAGGARQPQHF.

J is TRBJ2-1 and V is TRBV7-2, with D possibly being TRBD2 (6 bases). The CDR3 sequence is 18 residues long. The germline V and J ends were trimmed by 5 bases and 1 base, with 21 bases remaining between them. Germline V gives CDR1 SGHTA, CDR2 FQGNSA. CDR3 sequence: CASSPQRGGSGSYNEQFF. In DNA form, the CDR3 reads TGTGCCAGCAGCCCCCAACGGGGCGGTAGCGGTTCCTACAATGAGCAGTTCTTC.

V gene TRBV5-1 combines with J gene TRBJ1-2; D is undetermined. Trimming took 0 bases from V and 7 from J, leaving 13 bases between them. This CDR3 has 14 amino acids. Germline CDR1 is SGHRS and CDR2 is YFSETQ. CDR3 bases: TGCGCCAGCAGCTTGGACAGAGGAACCGTTGGCTACACCTTC. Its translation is CASSLDRGTVGYTF.

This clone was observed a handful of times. CDR3 coding DNA: TGTGCCAGCCCAGCCTTGACGGGGGGAAGCAATCAGCCCCAGCATTTT. Translation gives CASPALTGGSNQPQHF. The chain carries TRBV18 and TRBJ1-5, with a weak D call TRBD1 (5 bases). CDR3 size: 16 residues. V was clipped by 8 bases and J by 1 base, with 18 bases between them. Germline CDR1 reads KGHSH; CDR2 reads LQKENI.

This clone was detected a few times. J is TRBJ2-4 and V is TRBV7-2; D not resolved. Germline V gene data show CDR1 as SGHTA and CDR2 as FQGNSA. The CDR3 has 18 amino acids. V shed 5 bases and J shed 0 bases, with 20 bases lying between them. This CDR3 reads CASSPLILTKLAKNIQYF. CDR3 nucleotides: TGTGCCAGCAGCCCACTGATTCTAACAAAACTAGCCAAAAACATTCAGTACTTC.

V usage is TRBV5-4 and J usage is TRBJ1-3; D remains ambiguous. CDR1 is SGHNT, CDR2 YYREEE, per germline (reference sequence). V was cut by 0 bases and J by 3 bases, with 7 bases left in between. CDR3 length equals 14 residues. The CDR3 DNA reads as TGTGCCAGCAGCTTGGCGGGCCGTGGAAACACCATATATTTT. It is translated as CASSLAGRGNTIYF.

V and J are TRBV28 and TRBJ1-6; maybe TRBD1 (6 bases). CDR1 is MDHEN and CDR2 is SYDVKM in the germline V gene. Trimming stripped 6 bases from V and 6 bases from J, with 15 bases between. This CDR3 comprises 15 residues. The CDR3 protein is CASRRRTDGNSPLHF. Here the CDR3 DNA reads TGTGCCAGCAGAAGGAGGACAGACGGTAATTCACCCCTCCACTTT.

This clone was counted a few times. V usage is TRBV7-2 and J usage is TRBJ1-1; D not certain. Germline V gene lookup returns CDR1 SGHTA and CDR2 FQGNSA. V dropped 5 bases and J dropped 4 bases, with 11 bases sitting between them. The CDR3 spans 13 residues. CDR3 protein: CASSPRWRTEAFF. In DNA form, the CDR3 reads TGTGCCAGCAGCCCACGATGGCGCACTGAAGCTTTCTTT.

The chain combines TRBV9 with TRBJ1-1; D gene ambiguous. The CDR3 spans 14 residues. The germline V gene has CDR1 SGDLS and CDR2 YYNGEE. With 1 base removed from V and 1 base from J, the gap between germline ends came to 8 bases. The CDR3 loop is CASSVRPENTEAFF. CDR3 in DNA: TGTGCCAGCAGCGTAAGACCGGAGAACACTGAAGCTTTCTTT. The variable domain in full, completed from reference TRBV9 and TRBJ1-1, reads DSGVTQTPKHLITATGQRVTLRCSPRSGDLSVYWYQQSLDQGLQFLIQYYNGEERAKGNILERFSAQQFPDLHSELNLSSLELGDSALYFCASSVRPENTEAFFGQGTRLTVV.

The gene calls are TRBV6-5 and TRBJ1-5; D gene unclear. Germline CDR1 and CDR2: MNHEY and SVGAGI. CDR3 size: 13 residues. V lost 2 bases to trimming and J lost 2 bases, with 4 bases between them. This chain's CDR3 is CASSYKGNQPQHF. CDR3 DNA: TGTGCCAGCAGTTACAAGGGCAATCAGCCCCAGCATTTT.

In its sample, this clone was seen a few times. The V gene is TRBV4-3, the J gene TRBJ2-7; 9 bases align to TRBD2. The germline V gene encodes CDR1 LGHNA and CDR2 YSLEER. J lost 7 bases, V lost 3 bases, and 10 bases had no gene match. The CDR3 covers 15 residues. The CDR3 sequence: CASSQQAGGVWEQYF. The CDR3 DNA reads TGCGCCAGCAGCCAGCAAGCGGGGGGCGTATGGGAGCAGTACTTC.

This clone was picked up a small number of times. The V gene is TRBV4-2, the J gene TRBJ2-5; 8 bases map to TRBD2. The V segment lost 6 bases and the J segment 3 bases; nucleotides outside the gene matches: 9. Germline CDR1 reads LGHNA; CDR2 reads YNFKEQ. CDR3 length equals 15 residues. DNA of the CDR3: TGTGCCAGCAGGGGAACTAGCGGCGGTGAAGAGACCCAGTACTTC. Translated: CASRGTSGGEETQYF.

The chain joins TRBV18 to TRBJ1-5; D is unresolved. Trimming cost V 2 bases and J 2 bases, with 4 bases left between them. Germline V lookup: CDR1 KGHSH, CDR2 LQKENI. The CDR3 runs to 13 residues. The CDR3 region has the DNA TGTGCCAGCTCACCAGAGGGCAATCAGCCCCAGCATTTT. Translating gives CASSPEGNQPQHF.

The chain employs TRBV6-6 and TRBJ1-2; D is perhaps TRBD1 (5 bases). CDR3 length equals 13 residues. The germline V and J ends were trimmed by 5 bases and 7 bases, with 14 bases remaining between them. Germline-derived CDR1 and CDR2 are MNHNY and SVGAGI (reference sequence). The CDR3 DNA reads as TGTGCCAGCAGTACTGAGGGGAGAGGTGGCTACACCTTC. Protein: CASSTEGRGGYTF.